This T cell receptor beta chain was sequenced in a study of cytomegalovirus exposure and HLA in healthy donors. To note about this clone: Its antigen is currently unknown.

The study, taken as a whole, reports: According to an earlier analysis, most TCR beta V segments yielded productive rearrangements about 87% or about 30% of the time.

PCR employed 60 Vbeta and 13 Jbeta primers. TCRdb keeps only in-frame clones here, not all; method: immunoSEQ multiplex PCR. The sample holds 100,000 to 150,000 clones, 60% to 85% seen once. The receptor's source is a man aged 45-65 years in good health and CMV-seropositive. The sequencing sample was made of PBMCs.

CDR3 sequence reads: CASSLGPSGGPQETQYF. As DNA, the CDR3 is TGCGCCAGCAGCCTGGGCCCTAGCGGGGGACCACAAGAGACCCAGTACTTC. The genes are TRBV5-1 and TRBJ2-5, with 10 bases lining up with TRBD2. The germline V gene has CDR1 SGHRS and CDR2 YFSETQ. J lost 2 bases, V lost 4 bases, and 11 bases had no gene match. The CDR3 sequence is 17 residues long.